The 10 T cell receptor beta chains in this list originate from one sample, sequenced in a study of blood T cells in healthy people across ages. Primed by a sample-barcoded 5' primer and a J-beta primer mix, a second PCR proceeded for 7 to 11 cycles. TCRdb re-called the 5' RACE reads with MiXCR, one entry per CDR3 protein. The sample yields a few hundred thousand distinct CDR3 sequences, roughly half seen once. Material for sequencing was blood. These receptors all come from a man aged 55 to 69 in good health.

V usage is TRBV12-3 or TRBV12-4 and J usage is TRBJ2-1; D is undetermined. V was cut by 2 bases and J by 8 bases, with 10 bases left in between. This CDR3 contains 13 residues. This chain's CDR3 is CASSLLDGDEQFF. In DNA, the CDR3 is TGTGCCAGCAGTTTATTGGACGGAGATGAGCAGTTCTTC.

V and J are TRBV2 and TRBJ1-2, with 8 bases identical to TRBD1. With 4 bases clipped from V and 4 bases from J, the junction kept 5 bases outside the gene matches. Per germline, CDR1 SNHLY and CDR2 FYNNEI. CDR3 length equals 14 residues. The CDR3, as DNA: TGTGCCAGCAGTGGGGACAGGAACGGCTATGGCTACACCTTC. Amino acid sequence: CASSGDRNGYGYTF.

Points on this clonotype: The junction and the germline gene differ at one end; a read error may be behind it. The chain couples TRBV27 to TRBJ2-7; D gene unclear. Germline CDR1 and CDR2: MNHEY and SMNVEV (reference sequence). This CDR3 contains 16 residues. The chain's CDR3 is CASSLSGVSLLYGQYF. The CDR3, as DNA: TGTGCCAGCAGTTTATCGGGCGTTTCCTTGCTCTACGGGCAGTACTTC.

The CDR3 sequence is CASSRGESGSQETQYF. In nucleotides, the CDR3 is TGTGCCAGCAGCCGCGGGGAGAGCGGGAGCCAAGAGACCCAGTACTTC. This chain links TRBV4-2 with TRBJ2-5; TRBD2 aligns across 8 bases. The CDR3 is made up of 16 amino acids. V trimming: 4 bases; J trimming: 1 base; junction bases outside the gene matches: 8. CDR1 is LGHNA and CDR2 is YNFKEQ in the germline V gene.

With regard to this clonotype: A much larger clone is a single base away; this may be a read error. The chain employs TRBV3-1 and TRBJ2-7; D unresolved. Germline V CDR1 and CDR2: LGHDT, YNNKEL (reference sequence). The CDR3 has 13 residues. CDR3 protein: CASSGRTSHEQYF. CDR3 DNA sequence: TGTGCCAGCAGCGGGCGAACCTCCCACGAGCAGTACTTC.

This clonotype has a handful of counts. The chain links TRBV29-1 to TRBJ2-1; D is ambiguous. The J call may be incorrect, as the DNA end agrees better with TRBJ2-7. This CDR3 comprises 14 residues. The germline V gene encodes CDR1 SQVTM and CDR2 ANQGSEA. CDR3 protein: CSVEGGSSYNEQYF. The CDR3 nucleotides read TGCAGCGTTGAGGGTGGTAGCTCCTACAATGAGCAGTACTTC.

This clonotype was seen only a few times. The V and J genes are TRBV3-1 and TRBJ2-5, with D tentatively TRBD1 or TRBD2 (5 bases each). Germline-derived CDR1 and CDR2 are LGHDT and YNNKEL (reference sequence). Trimming took off 7 bases at V and 8 bases at J, with 23 bases between the two ends. The CDR3 has 15 residues. The DNA for the CDR3 is TGTGCCAGCAACCCTTTGCTACTACCTGGGGGTACCCAGTACTTC. It is translated as CASNPLLLPGGTQYF.

The V gene is TRBV20-1, the J gene TRBJ2-1; the match to TRBD2 covers 8 bases. This CDR3 region has 16 residues. Germline CDR1 DFQATT, CDR2 SNEGSKA (reference sequence). The CDR3 sequence is CSAQPRGAGVNNEQFF. CDR3 bases: TGCAGCGCCCAACCGCGGGGAGCGGGAGTCAACAATGAGCAGTTCTTC.

The chain couples TRBV20-1 to TRBJ2-5, with TRBD2 identical over 9 bases. CDR1 and CDR2 (germline): DFQATT, SNEGSKA (reference sequence). With 1 base clipped from V and 3 bases from J, the junction kept 6 bases outside the gene matches. The CDR3 spans 15 residues. CDR3 loop: CSARVASGAKETQYF. The CDR3 DNA reads TGCAGTGCTAGAGTGGCTAGCGGGGCAAAAGAGACCCAGTACTTC.

This clonotype was seen a few times. The V and J genes are TRBV2 and TRBJ2-3, with D perhaps being TRBD1 or TRBD2 (5 bases each). V lost 6 bases to trimming and J lost 1 base, with 11 bases between them. The CDR3 spans 14 residues. Per germline, CDR1 SNHLY and CDR2 FYNNEI. The CDR3 DNA reads TGTGCCAGCAGCCCCGGGACGGGCACAGATACGCAGTATTTT. This translates into CASSPGTGTDTQYF.